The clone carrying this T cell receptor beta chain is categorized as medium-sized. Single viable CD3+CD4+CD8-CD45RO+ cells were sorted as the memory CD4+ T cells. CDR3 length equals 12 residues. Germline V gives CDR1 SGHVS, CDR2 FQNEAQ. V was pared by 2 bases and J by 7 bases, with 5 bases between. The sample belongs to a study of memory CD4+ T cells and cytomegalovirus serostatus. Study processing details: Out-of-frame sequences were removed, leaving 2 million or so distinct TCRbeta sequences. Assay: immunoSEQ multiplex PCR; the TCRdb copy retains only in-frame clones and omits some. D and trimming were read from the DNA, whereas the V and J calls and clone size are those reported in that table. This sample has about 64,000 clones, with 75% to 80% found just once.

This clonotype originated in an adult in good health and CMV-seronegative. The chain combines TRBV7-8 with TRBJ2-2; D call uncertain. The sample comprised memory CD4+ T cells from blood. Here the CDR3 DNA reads TGTGCCAGCAGCTTATCGCACGGGGAGCTGTTTTTT. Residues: CASSLSHGELFF.